This T cell receptor beta chain was identified in a study of PD-1 blockade in classical Hodgkin lymphoma. Overall study findings and caveats: Individuals initiating nivolumab under 1 year after ASCT were excluded. Patients with a complete response exhibited baseline diversity comparable to newly diagnosed patients.

A single count supports this clone. Its antigen remains unknown. Libraries were prepared by immunoSEQ multiplex PCR; TCRdb keeps only in-frame clonotypes and omits some of them. The table has 100,000 or so clones, around 88% seen once. In every patient, relapse followed autologous stem cell transplantation, while exposure to brentuximab vedotin differed. From germline, CDR1 is KGHSH and CDR2 LQKENI. The V and J ends lost 1 base and 4 bases respectively, with 16 bases between them. The CDR3 loop spans 16 amino acids. The material sequenced was peripheral blood mononuclear cells (PBMCs), taken before the second cycle of nivolumab. The rearrangement links TRBV18 to TRBJ1-1, with D perhaps matching TRBD1 (5 bases). The TCR comes from a human donor with classical Hodgkin lymphoma. The CDR3 DNA reads as TGTGCCAGCTCACCACGGGGGGAAGGAGGAGCCACTGAAGCTTTCTTT. This sequence encodes CASSPRGEGGATEAFF.